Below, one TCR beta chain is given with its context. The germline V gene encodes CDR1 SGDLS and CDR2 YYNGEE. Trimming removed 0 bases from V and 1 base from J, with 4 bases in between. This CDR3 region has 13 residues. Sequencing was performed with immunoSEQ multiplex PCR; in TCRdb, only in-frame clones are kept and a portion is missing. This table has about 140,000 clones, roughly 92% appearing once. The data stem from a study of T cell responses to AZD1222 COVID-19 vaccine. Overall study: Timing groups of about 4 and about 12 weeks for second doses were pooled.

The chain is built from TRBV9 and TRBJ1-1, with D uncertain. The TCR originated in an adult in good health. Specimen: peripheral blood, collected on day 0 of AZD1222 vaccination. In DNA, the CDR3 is TGTGCCAGCAGCGTAGATTCGAACACTGAAGCTTTCTTT. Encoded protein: CASSVDSNTEAFF.